A single T cell receptor beta chain is shown here with its context. CDR3 length equals 16 residues. The V gene end was trimmed by 5 bases and the J gene end by 4 bases; junction bases not matched to a gene: 5. Germline V CDR1 and CDR2: MDHEN, SYDVKM. The data are from a study of blood T cell repertoires in COVID-19. Generated by immunoSEQ multiplex PCR, the TCRdb table keeps only in-frame clones and is missing some. The sample includes over 150,000 clones, roughly 86% of them seen just once. V is TRBV28 and J is TRBJ1-4, with TRBD1 matching 12 bases. The sequence came from a woman aged 80 or over with COVID-19, enrolled during active disease. The sample comprised peripheral blood. CDR3 region: CASSPGTGGYNEKLFF. In DNA, the CDR3 is TGTGCCAGCAGTCCCGGGACAGGGGGCTATAATGAAAAACTGTTTTTT.